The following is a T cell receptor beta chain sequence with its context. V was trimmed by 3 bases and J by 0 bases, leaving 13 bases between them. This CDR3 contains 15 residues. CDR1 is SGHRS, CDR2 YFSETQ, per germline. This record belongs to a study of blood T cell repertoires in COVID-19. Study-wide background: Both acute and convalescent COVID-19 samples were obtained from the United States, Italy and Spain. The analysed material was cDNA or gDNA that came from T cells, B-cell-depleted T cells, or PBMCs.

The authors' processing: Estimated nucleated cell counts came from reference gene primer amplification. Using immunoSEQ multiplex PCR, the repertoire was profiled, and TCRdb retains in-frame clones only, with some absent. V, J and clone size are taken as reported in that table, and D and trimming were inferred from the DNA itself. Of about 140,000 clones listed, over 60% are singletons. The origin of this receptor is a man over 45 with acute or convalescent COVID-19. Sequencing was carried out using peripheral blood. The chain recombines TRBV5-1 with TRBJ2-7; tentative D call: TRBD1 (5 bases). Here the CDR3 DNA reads TGCGCCAGCAGCTCGCAGGGCAGGGCCTCCTACGAGCAGTACTTC. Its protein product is CASSSQGRASYEQYF. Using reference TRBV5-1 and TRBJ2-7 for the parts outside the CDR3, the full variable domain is KAGVTQTPRYLIKTRGQQVTLSCSPISGHRSVSWYQQTPGQGLQFLFEYFSETQRNKGNFPGRFSGRQFSNSRSEMNVSTLELGDSALYLCASSSQGRASYEQYFGPGTRLTVT.